Each of the 25 T cell receptor beta chains below was sequenced from the same sample in a study of cytomegalovirus exposure and HLA in healthy donors (dated by TCRdb to the late 2010s). The receptor library was made with the immunoSEQ multiplex PCR assay. The multiplex PCR relied on a mix of 60 forward primers for TCR Vbeta segments and 13 reverse primers for TCR Jbeta segments. The clones in this table, taken by TCRdb from immuneACCESS, are in-frame only. Not every clone is retained; where verified, under half of the shortfall comes from an unresolved V gene, and the cause of the rest is unknown. This sample lists 210,000 or so clones; roughly 85% were detected once. The ten largest clones represent 1.5% to 2% of the sample. The sequenced sample was PBMCs. The receptors originated from a man between 18 and 35 years old in good health and CMV-seronegative.

The J gene is TRBJ2-1, the V gene TRBV15, with TRBD2 matching 8 bases. J was trimmed by 5 bases and V by 8 bases; bases with no gene match: 8. CDR1 is LNHNV and CDR2 is YYDKDF in the germline V gene (reference sequence). This CDR3 spans 14 amino acids. DNA for the CDR3: TGTGCCACCGCACCGCGGGGGGTACACAATGAGCAGTTCTTC. Its translation: CATAPRGVHNEQFF.

J is TRBJ1-5 and V is TRBV19, with D possibly being TRBD1 (5 bases). The CDR3 extends over 14 amino acids. Germline V gene sequence: CDR1 LNHDA, CDR2 SQIVND (reference sequence). The ends were cut back, 8 bases at V and 2 bases at J, with 13 bases in the middle. The CDR3, as DNA: TGTGCCAGTGTTGTTGACAGTGGCAATCAGCCCCAGCATTTT. Translating gives CASVVDSGNQPQHF.

The chain carries TRBV7-3 and TRBJ1-1, with D possibly TRBD1 on 5 matching bases. V was trimmed by 2 bases and J by 0 bases, leaving 10 bases between them. Germline loops: CDR1 SGHTA, CDR2 FQGTGA. The CDR3 extends over 15 amino acids. Here the CDR3 DNA reads TGTGCCAGCAGCTTATTGCCAGGGCTGAACACTGAAGCTTTCTTT. This sequence encodes CASSLLPGLNTEAFF.

This rearrangement joins TRBV19 to TRBJ1-1; 10 bases line up with TRBD1. The V gene end was trimmed by 8 bases and the J gene end by 3 bases; junction bases not matched to a gene: 9. CDR3 length equals 15 residues. CDR1 is LNHDA and CDR2 is SQIVND in the germline V gene (reference sequence). Here the CDR3 DNA reads TGTGCCAGTTCGGGCCCCGGACAGGGGGACACTGAAGCTTTCTTT. Its translation is CASSGPGQGDTEAFF.

This clone was observed a few times. The chain uses TRBV7-2 and TRBJ1-3; 7 positions agree with TRBD1. CDR3 length equals 14 residues. Trimming at V came to 0 bases and at J to 4 bases, leaving 0 bases not matched to a gene. Germline V gene sequence: CDR1 SGHTA, CDR2 FQGNSA. This CDR3 reads CASSLAGGGNTIYF. CDR3 sequence (DNA): TGTGCCAGCAGCTTAGCAGGGGGCGGAAACACCATATATTTT.

The V and J genes are TRBV7-2 and TRBJ1-5, with D possibly being TRBD1 (5 bases). The CDR3 contains 14 residues. V lost 4 bases and J 2 bases, leaving 9 bases between the germline ends. Germline CDR1 reads SGHTA; CDR2 reads FQGNSA. The CDR3 sequence is CASSSQQGNQPQHF. The CDR3 nucleotides are TGTGCCAGCAGCTCCCAACAGGGCAATCAGCCCCAGCATTTT.

CDR3 bases: TGTGCCTGGAGTGTACTCGAGGTTATCTCTGGAAACACCATATATTTT. Encoded protein: CAWSVLEVISGNTIYF. This rearrangement joins TRBV30 to TRBJ1-3; D call uncertain. Deletions cut 0 bases from V and 0 bases from J, with 12 bases between. This CDR3 is 16 amino acids long. CDR1 and CDR2 (germline): GTSNPN, SVGIG (reference sequence). Full variable domain (outside the CDR3, taken from reference TRBV30 and TRBJ1-3): SQTIHQWPATLVQPVGSPLSLECTVEGTSNPNLYWYRQAAGRGLQLLFYSVGIGQISSEVPQNLSASRPQDRQFILSSKKLLLSDSGFYLCAWSVLEVISGNTIYFGEGSWLTVV.

This chain uses TRBV5-5 with TRBJ2-4; 9 nucleotides match TRBD1. The CDR3 is made up of 19 amino acids. Germline CDR1 reads SGHKS; CDR2 reads YYEKEE (reference sequence). The V segment lost 4 bases and the J segment 0 bases; nucleotides outside the gene matches: 14. The CDR3 nucleotides read TGTGCCAGCAGCCTTATGGACAGGGGCTTTACCTCAGCCAAAAACATTCAGTACTTC. This translates into CASSLMDRGFTSAKNIQYF.

The chain combines TRBV11-1 with TRBJ1-2; 8 bases agree with TRBD1. Trimming took 6 bases from V and 14 from J; bases not matched to a gene: 14. Germline values: CDR1 SGHAT, CDR2 FQDESV (reference sequence). This CDR3 has 13 amino acids. DNA of the CDR3: TGTGCCAGCAGACGGACAGGGATTCGTGGTCTGACCTTC. Translated: CASRRTGIRGLTF.

The rearrangement uses TRBV10-3 and TRBJ2-1, with TRBD2 matching over 14 bases. The length of the CDR3 is 20 residues. CDR1 ENHRY and CDR2 SYGVKD come from the germline V gene. The ends lost 4 bases at V and 3 bases at J; junction bases unmatched: 14. CDR3 sequence (DNA): TGTGCCATCAGTGGGCACCCGGGACTAGCGGGAGAGGGGGACTACAATGAGCAGTTCTTC. Amino acid sequence: CAISGHPGLAGEGDYNEQFF.

The gene calls are TRBV28 and TRBJ1-1; D call uncertain. The V gene's germline CDR1 is MDHEN and CDR2 SYDVKM. Trimming cost V 1 base and J 2 bases, with 11 bases left between them. The CDR3 totals 15 residues. The chain's CDR3 is CASSLLPTSNTEAFF. The DNA of the CDR3 is TGTGCCAGCAGTTTATTGCCCACCAGTAACACTGAAGCTTTCTTT.

The chain is built from TRBV19 and TRBJ2-2; 7 bases map to TRBD1. With 6 bases clipped from V and 3 bases from J, the junction kept 4 bases outside the gene matches. The CDR3 has 14 residues. Germline V gene lookup returns CDR1 LNHDA and CDR2 SQIVND (reference sequence). The CDR3 loop reads CASSDRADTGELFF. CDR3 in DNA: TGTGCCAGTAGCGACAGGGCCGACACCGGGGAGCTGTTTTTT.

This chain joins TRBV29-1 and TRBJ2-7; 7 nucleotides line up with TRBD2. With 5 bases clipped from V and 4 bases from J, the junction kept 5 bases outside the gene matches. The CDR3 has 12 amino acids. The germline gives CDR1 SQVTM, CDR2 ANQGSEA. The CDR3 coding sequence is TGCAGCGTTTGGACTAGTGTGTACGAGCAGTACTTC. Translating gives CSVWTSVYEQYF.

This clone has just one count. The genes are TRBV7-9 and TRBJ2-3; D unresolved. The V end lost 7 bases, the J end lost 3 bases, and 8 bases lay between the germline ends. The germline gives CDR1 SEHNR, CDR2 FQNEAQ (reference sequence). This CDR3 comprises 12 residues. The CDR3 nucleotides read TGTGCCAGCAATCAATTGACAGATACGCAGTATTTT. Residues: CASNQLTDTQYF.

CDR3 sequence: CASSWGSGDYGYTF. DNA for the CDR3: TGTGCCAGCAGTTGGGGGTCAGGGGACTATGGCTACACCTTC. The chain recombines TRBV6-5 with TRBJ1-2; weak D call: TRBD1 (6 bases). This CDR3 is 14 amino acids long. CDR1 MNHEY and CDR2 SVGAGI come from the germline V gene. Deletions cut 4 bases from V and 3 bases from J, with 12 bases between.

The CDR3 is CASSPPGQGSSPLHF. The CDR3, as DNA: TGTGCCAGCTCACCCCCGGGACAGGGGTCGTCACCCCTCCACTTT. This sequence joins TRBV18 and TRBJ1-6, with TRBD1 identical over 10 bases. The length of the CDR3 is 15 residues. V dropped 3 bases and J dropped 10; count of bases not matched to a gene: 6. Germline loops: CDR1 KGHSH, CDR2 LQKENI.

This clone was seen a single time. The chain is built from TRBV7-3 and TRBJ2-7; TRBD1 matches 9 bases. V lost 5 bases, J lost 0 bases, and 5 bases stayed unmatched. Germline-derived CDR1 and CDR2 are SGHTA and FQGTGA. The CDR3 extends over 15 amino acids. CDR3 in DNA: TGTGCCAGCAGCGAACAGGGGGCTGGCTCCTACGAGCAGTACTTC. Its translation: CASSEQGAGSYEQYF.

The genes are TRBV4-3 and TRBJ2-1, with 10 bases fitting TRBD2. With V trimmed by 0 bases and J by 5 bases, 16 bases remained unmatched. The germline V gene encodes CDR1 LGHNA and CDR2 YSLEER. This CDR3 is 20 amino acids long. CDR3: CASSQDPLAGSQSRDNEQFF. The DNA for the CDR3 is TGCGCCAGCAGCCAAGATCCACTAGCGGGATCACAATCGAGAGACAATGAGCAGTTCTTC.

V and J are TRBV6-8 and TRBJ2-3; maybe TRBD2 (6 bases). This CDR3 region has 14 residues. Per the germline V gene, CDR1 is MNHGY and CDR2 is SAAAGT. Deletions cut 2 bases from V and 6 bases from J, with 12 bases between. CDR3 nucleotides: TGTGCCAGCAGTTACGGGGGGATTTGGGATACGCAGTATTTT. Protein: CASSYGGIWDTQYF.

The rearrangement links TRBV11-2 to TRBJ1-2; D is undetermined. The V gene's germline CDR1 is SGHAT and CDR2 FQNNGV. CDR3 length equals 13 residues. Trimming shortened V by 4 bases and J by 4 bases, and 10 bases separated the two germline ends. CDR3 DNA sequence: TGTGCCAGCAGCTCTATCGAGAGCTATGGCTACACCTTC. It yields the protein CASSSIESYGYTF.

The chain combines TRBV29-1 with TRBJ2-7; 10 nucleotides match TRBD2. The V gene's germline CDR1 is SQVTM and CDR2 ANQGSEA. The CDR3 totals 13 residues. V lost 4 bases, J lost 2 bases, and 2 bases stayed unmatched. The CDR3 here is CSVGTSGTYEQYF. CDR3 DNA sequence: TGCAGCGTTGGGACTAGCGGAACCTACGAGCAGTACTTC.

The chain has TRBV25-1 and TRBJ2-3; tentatively, D is TRBD2 (6 bases). Trimming removed 6 bases at V and 6 bases at J, with 19 bases between. Germline V gene lookup returns CDR1 MGHDK and CDR2 SYGVNS. The CDR3 loop spans 15 amino acids. The CDR3 is CASRRPGGVSDTQYF. In DNA, the CDR3 is TGTGCCAGCAGGAGGCCGGGCGGGGTATCCGATACGCAGTATTTT.

J is TRBJ2-3 and V is TRBV19, with no clear D. Germline lookup yields CDR1 LNHDA and CDR2 SQIVND (reference sequence). Trimming took 5 bases from V and 3 from J, leaving 6 bases between them. The CDR3 runs 12 residues. For the CDR3, the DNA is TGTGCCAGTAGTTTTCAGACAGATACGCAGTATTTT. This gives the protein CASSFQTDTQYF.

The chain couples TRBV7-9 to TRBJ2-5; 9 positions agree with TRBD2. The CDR3 contains 14 residues. Germline lookup yields CDR1 SEHNR and CDR2 FQNEAQ (reference sequence). After removal of 5 bases from V and 5 bases from J, the junction contained 6 bases not matched to a gene. In DNA form, the CDR3 reads TGTGCCAGCAGCCGTAGCGGGAGTAGTGAGACCCAGTACTTC. Translated: CASSRSGSSETQYF.

The table lists this clone with a count of one. The chain is built from TRBV2 and TRBJ1-1, with no clear D. Germline V gives CDR1 SNHLY, CDR2 FYNNEI. Trimming removed 8 bases from V and 0 bases from J, with 13 bases in between. The CDR3 contains 14 residues. In DNA form, the CDR3 reads TGTGCCAGCCTTGTGGGCCACCTGAACACTGAAGCTTTCTTT. This translates into CASLVGHLNTEAFF.